The 14 T cell receptor beta chains below come from one sample, sequenced in a study of stem cell transplantation in POMP-related autoinflammatory disease. Only in-frame clones appear in the TCRdb table, and some are missing; sequencing was by immunoSEQ multiplex PCR. The sample has tens of thousands of clones; roughly 91% are singletons. The source material was CD4+ T cells from PBMCs, sampled after stem cell transplantation. The receptors originated from a human patient with POMP-related autoinflammation and immune dysregulation (PRAID). Some T cells may be graft donor cells.

The J gene is TRBJ1-5, the V gene TRBV6-5; 7 nucleotides line up with TRBD1. This CDR3 is built from 15 residues. The junction had 8 bases not matched to a gene; V was cut back by 7 bases and J by 2 bases. From germline, CDR1 is MNHEY and CDR2 SVGAGI. The CDR3 DNA reads as TGTGCCAGCACCCCAAGGGGACAGCGCAATCAGCCCCAGCATTTT. Translation: CASTPRGQRNQPQHF.

This chain joins TRBV3-1 (or the pseudogene TRBV3-2) and TRBJ2-7; D not certain. Trimming removed 4 bases at V and 2 bases at J, with 12 bases between. CDR3 size: 14 residues. CDR1 LGHDT and CDR2 YNNKEL come from the germline V gene (reference sequence). The CDR3 DNA sequence: TGTGCCAGCAGCCTACTGGCAGTGCCCTACGAGCAGTACTTC. Amino acids: CASSLLAVPYEQYF.

The chain links TRBV5-1 to TRBJ2-3; 7 nucleotides match TRBD2. CDR1 is SGHRS and CDR2 is YFSETQ in the germline V gene. Trimming took 1 base from V and 0 from J; bases not matched to a gene: 2. The length of the CDR3 is 15 residues. This chain's CDR3 is CASSLWGGSTDTQYF. CDR3 DNA: TGCGCCAGCAGCTTGTGGGGGGGTAGCACAGATACGCAGTATTTT.

This clone was seen a single time. The rearrangement uses TRBV3-1 (or the pseudogene TRBV3-2) and TRBJ2-2; D not resolved. V lost 3 bases, J lost 6 bases, and 8 bases lay in between. The CDR3 is 13 amino acids. Germline lookup yields CDR1 LGHDT and CDR2 YNNKEL (reference sequence). For the CDR3, the DNA is TGTGCCAGCAGCCAGGATACCGCCGGGGAGCTGTTTTTT. Protein product: CASSQDTAGELFF.

The J gene is TRBJ1-5, the V gene TRBV19; D remains unclear. The CDR3 runs to 14 residues. Trimming pared 3 bases from V and 6 bases from J, leaving 12 bases between. The germline V gene encodes CDR1 LNHDA and CDR2 SQIVND (reference sequence). CDR3 nucleotide sequence: TGTGCCAGTAGTATCGATAGGGTTGGTCAGCCCCAGCATTTT. As protein: CASSIDRVGQPQHF.

The rearrangement links TRBV4-1 to TRBJ2-2; D gene unclear. Trimming took 2 bases from V and 0 from J, leaving 7 bases between them. In germline, CDR1 is MGHRA, CDR2 YSYEKL. There are 15 residues in the CDR3. The CDR3 bases are TGCGCCAGCAGCCAAAGAGCGACGAACACCGGGGAGCTGTTTTTT. Translating gives CASSQRATNTGELFF.

The chain uses TRBV27 and TRBJ2-3; TRBD2 matches 10 bases. Unmatched junction bases numbered 5, after V lost 6 bases and J lost 2 bases. CDR3 length equals 15 residues. Germline assignment: CDR1 MNHEY and CDR2 SMNVEV (reference sequence). In nucleotides, the CDR3 is TGTGCCAGCAGGCGTAGCGGGAGGCCCACAGATACGCAGTATTTT. Protein product: CASRRSGRPTDTQYF.

By share, this clone ranks as medium-sized. V usage is TRBV29-1 and J usage is TRBJ2-2, with D hard to call. The length of the CDR3 is 12 residues. Germline lookup yields CDR1 SQVTM and CDR2 ANQGSEA. Trimming removed 5 bases from V and 1 base from J, with 5 bases in between. The CDR3 sequence: CSVNKNTGELFF. CDR3 coding DNA: TGCAGCGTTAACAAGAACACCGGGGAGCTGTTTTTT.

This chain joins TRBV11-2 and TRBJ2-2; 7 positions match TRBD1. CDR3 size: 16 residues. Germline CDR1 reads SGHAT; CDR2 reads FQNNGV. Unmatched junction bases numbered 11, after V lost 6 bases and J lost 4 bases. Written as DNA, the CDR3 is TGTGCCAGCAGACAATTCCAGGGGGTAGGCACCGGGGAGCTGTTTTTT. Its translation is CASRQFQGVGTGELFF.

The chain links TRBV15 to TRBJ1-4; D not resolved. Trimming stripped 2 bases from V and 8 bases from J, with 9 bases between. This CDR3 has 13 amino acids. The germline V gene has CDR1 LNHNV and CDR2 YYDKDF (reference sequence). The chain's CDR3 is CATSRPSHEKLFF. CDR3 sequence (DNA): TGTGCCACCAGCAGACCCTCACACGAAAAACTGTTTTTT.

About this clone itself: The CDR3 does not end in the conserved phenylalanine or tryptophan, so this is likely a read error. It is unclear where the CDR3 begins or ends on the DNA, so no DNA is shown, and the CDR3 is as TCRdb lists it. This chain's CDR3 is CARSPCRWPLQD. The chain couples TRBV5-3 to TRBJ1-3; TRBD1, as called in the table, went unchecked against the DNA. TRBV5-3 carries the ORF label, with uncertain function. The CDR3 totals 12 residues, both ends included.

The chain recombines TRBV24-1 with TRBJ2-5; 8 bases are shared with TRBD1. V lost 4 bases and J lost 0; bases outside the gene matches: 6. Germline CDR1 KGHDR, CDR2 SFDVKD. The CDR3 loop spans 16 amino acids. CDR3 DNA: TGTGCCACCAGTGAGGGACAGGCGCACTACCAAGAGACCCAGTACTTC. As protein: CATSEGQAHYQETQYF.

The chain uses TRBV2 and TRBJ2-2, with 7 bases fitting TRBD2. The germline gives CDR1 SNHLY, CDR2 FYNNEI. V lost 8 bases, J lost 1 base, and 7 bases stayed unmatched. This CDR3 comprises 15 residues. The chain's CDR3 is CASEPASGNTGELFF. CDR3 bases: TGTGCCAGCGAGCCGGCTAGCGGGAACACCGGGGAGCTGTTTTTT.

The chain uses TRBV7-2 and TRBJ2-3, with TRBD2 matching over 8 bases. Trimming removed 5 bases from V and 3 bases from J; junction bases left unmatched: 19. The germline gives CDR1 SGHTA, CDR2 FQGNSA. The CDR3 consists of 19 residues. In DNA form, the CDR3 reads TGTGCCAGCAGCCGGCCCAGGAGCGGGAGACGCGTTATGACAGATACGCAGTATTTT. Its translation is CASSRPRSGRRVMTDTQYF.